One sample yielded the 32 T cell receptor beta chains listed below, sequenced in a study of blood T cell repertoires in COVID-19. Profiled with immunoSEQ multiplex PCR; TCRdb holds only in-frame clones, not every one. The repertoire holds approximately 97,000 clones, with about nine tenths as singletons. The sequenced sample was peripheral blood. These receptor sequences come from a woman between 50 and 59 years old with COVID-19, enrolled during active disease.

The rearrangement links TRBV19 to TRBJ2-3, with 7 bases fitting TRBD2. Germline V lookup: CDR1 LNHDA, CDR2 SQIVND (reference sequence). The CDR3 is 15 residues long. The junction had 5 bases not matched to a gene; V was cut back by 0 bases and J by 5 bases. CDR3 protein: CASSIEKAGIDTQYF. CDR3 nucleotides: TGTGCCAGTAGTATAGAGAAAGCGGGGATAGATACGCAGTATTTT.

The V and J genes are TRBV7-2 and TRBJ1-4; 10 nucleotides match TRBD1. With 1 base clipped from V and 8 bases from J, the junction kept 4 bases outside the gene matches. The CDR3 spans 15 residues. Germline loops: CDR1 SGHTA, CDR2 FQGNSA. CDR3: CASSLGGTGVEKLFF. The CDR3 DNA sequence: TGTGCCAGCAGCTTAGGGGGGACAGGGGTAGAAAAACTGTTTTTT. Drawing the rest from reference TRBV7-2 and TRBJ1-4, the complete variable domain is GAGVSQSPSNKVTEKGKDVELRCDPISGHTALYWYRQSLGQGLEFLIYFQGNSAPDKSGLPSDRFSAERTGGSVSTLTIQRTQQEDSAVYLCASSLGGTGVEKLFFGSGTQLSVL.

The sample holds one count of this clone. The chain links TRBV30 to TRBJ2-3; D perhaps matches TRBD2 (5 bases). The CDR3 loop spans 15 amino acids. The ends were cut back, 0 bases at V and 3 bases at J, with 13 bases in the middle. Germline V gene lookup returns CDR1 GTSNPN and CDR2 SVGIG (reference sequence). This chain's CDR3 is CAWSVGYGVTDTQYF. In nucleotides, the CDR3 is TGTGCCTGGAGTGTAGGGTACGGGGTTACAGATACGCAGTATTTT.

CDR3 protein: CASSAGTGRWKLFF. The CDR3 DNA is TGTGCCAGCAGTGCCGGGACAGGGAGGTGGAAACTGTTTTTT. This chain links TRBV28 with TRBJ1-4; 9 bases are shared with TRBD1. Germline loops: CDR1 MDHEN, CDR2 SYDVKM. This CDR3 is 14 amino acids long. V trimming: 5 bases; J trimming: 11 bases; junction bases outside the gene matches: 9.

V is TRBV5-6 and J is TRBJ2-6, with D maybe TRBD1 (6 bases). V lost 4 bases, J lost 2 bases, and 10 bases lay in between. The length of the CDR3 is 15 residues. Germline values: CDR1 SGHDT, CDR2 YYEEEE. The CDR3 loop is CASSRTGPGANVLTF. CDR3 in DNA: TGTGCCAGCAGCCGTACAGGGCCTGGGGCCAACGTCCTGACTTTC.

The gene calls are TRBV3-1 (or the pseudogene TRBV3-2) and TRBJ2-5; D is possibly TRBD2 (5 bases). The CDR3 is made up of 17 amino acids. V was shortened by 0 bases and J by 1 base, with 15 bases between the two germline ends. From germline, CDR1 is LGHDT and CDR2 YNNKEL (reference sequence). CDR3 protein: CASSQEPLGLIQETQYF. The CDR3 region has the DNA TGTGCCAGCAGCCAAGAACCCCTCGGACTGATCCAAGAGACCCAGTACTTC.

The chain has TRBV5-1 and TRBJ2-5; 9 bases are a match to TRBD1. Germline CDR1 reads SGHRS; CDR2 reads YFSETQ. After removal of 3 bases from V and 7 bases from J, the junction contained 13 bases not matched to a gene. This CDR3 comprises 16 residues. The CDR3 sequence is CASSWTGDISTGTQYF. Written as DNA, the CDR3 is TGCGCCAGCAGCTGGACAGGGGACATTTCGACGGGGACCCAGTACTTC.

Only one count was recorded for this clone. V and J are TRBV12-5 and TRBJ2-2, with a tentative D call TRBD1 (6 bases). Looked up from germline, CDR1 is LGHNT and CDR2 is FRNRAP. V lost 2 bases, J lost 2 bases, and 15 bases lay in between. The CDR3 extends over 17 amino acids. The CDR3: CASGLITGPGNTGELFF. The CDR3 nucleotides are TGTGCTAGTGGTTTGATAACAGGGCCGGGAAACACCGGGGAGCTGTTTTTT.

The V call is TRBV6-2 or TRBV6-3, the J call TRBJ1-1; D is perhaps TRBD1 (6 bases). V dropped 6 bases and J dropped 5 bases, with 16 bases sitting between them. Germline CDR1 reads MNHEY; CDR2 reads SVGEGT. The CDR3 is 14 amino acids. DNA of the CDR3: TGTGCCAGCAGCACACAGGGTCTGTGGACTGAAGCTTTCTTT. It encodes CASSTQGLWTEAFF.

This rearrangement joins TRBV12-3 or TRBV12-4 to TRBJ1-1; D might be TRBD1 (6 bases). The CDR3 sequence is 13 residues long. V lost 5 bases, J lost 5 bases, and 12 bases lay in between. CDR3 protein: CASSLGQRTEAFF. Written as DNA, the CDR3 is TGTGCCAGCAGTCTAGGACAGAGAACTGAAGCTTTCTTT.

The chain links TRBV10-3 to TRBJ1-6, with 9 bases identical to TRBD1. This CDR3 comprises 14 residues. Losses at the gene ends were 7 bases for V and 10 bases for J; bases not matched to a gene: 8. Germline loops: CDR1 ENHRY, CDR2 SYGVKD. The CDR3 sequence is CAITPDRGNSPLHF. In DNA, the CDR3 is TGTGCCATCACACCTGACAGGGGGAACTCACCCCTCCACTTT.

V usage is TRBV5-1 and J usage is TRBJ2-1; TRBD2 aligns across 13 bases. Germline CDR1 reads SGHRS; CDR2 reads YFSETQ. With 4 bases clipped from V and 8 bases from J, the junction kept 6 bases outside the gene matches. The CDR3 has 15 amino acids. CDR3 DNA sequence: TGCGCCAGCAGCCCCACTAGCGGGGGGGCGGATGAGCAGTTCTTC. This sequence encodes CASSPTSGGADEQFF.

This sequence joins TRBV7-6 and TRBJ2-3, with TRBD2 identical over 10 bases. The CDR3 has 16 amino acids. V shed 4 bases and J 5 bases; nucleotides not matched to a gene: 9. From germline, CDR1 is SGHVS and CDR2 FNYEAQ. Here the CDR3 DNA reads TGTGCCAGCAGCTCAACGAGCGGGGGGGCCTTAGATACGCAGTATTTT. It codes for CASSSTSGGALDTQYF.

The rearrangement joins TRBV3-1 (or the pseudogene TRBV3-2) to TRBJ2-7; possible D gene TRBD2, 6 bases. Trimming cost V 2 bases and J 6 bases, with 11 bases left between them. CDR3 length: 13 residues. The V gene's germline CDR1 is LGHDT and CDR2 YNNKEL (reference sequence). CDR3: CASSQLGGGEQYF. As DNA, the CDR3 is TGTGCCAGCAGCCAATTGGGGGGAGGCGAGCAGTACTTC.

This sequence joins TRBV3-1 (or the pseudogene TRBV3-2) and TRBJ1-4, with 8 nucleotides matching TRBD1. Unmatched junction bases numbered 6, after V lost 4 bases and J lost 8 bases. The CDR3 has 14 residues. Germline V lookup: CDR1 LGHDT, CDR2 YNNKEL (reference sequence). The CDR3, as DNA: TGTGCCAGCAGCCCAGGGGGCGCGAGGGAAAAACTGTTTTTT. It yields the protein CASSPGGAREKLFF.

This clone was seen only once. The rearrangement links TRBV6-6 to TRBJ1-6, with 9 bases identical to TRBD1. This CDR3 comprises 15 residues. The J segment lost 10 bases and the V segment lost 2 bases, leaving 6 bases of the junction unmatched. Per the germline V gene, CDR1 is MNHNY and CDR2 is SVGAGI (reference sequence). The CDR3 reads CASSYGDRAESPLHF. As DNA, the CDR3 is TGTGCCAGCAGTTACGGGGACAGGGCGGAGTCACCCCTCCACTTT.

The chain links TRBV28 to TRBJ2-7; TRBD1 matches 8 bases. The CDR3 contains 12 residues. Looked up from germline, CDR1 is MDHEN and CDR2 is SYDVKM. V lost 5 bases to trimming and J lost 6 bases; unmatched junction nucleotides: 3. CDR3 bases: TGTGCCAGCAGTCCGGACAGGGCCGAGCAGTACTTC. Residues: CASSPDRAEQYF.

This sequence joins TRBV7-2 and TRBJ2-1, with TRBD2 identical over 13 bases. The V segment lost 2 bases and the J segment 5 bases; nucleotides outside the gene matches: 3. The V gene's germline CDR1 is SGHTA and CDR2 FQGNSA. This CDR3 has 16 residues. CDR3 DNA: TGTGCCAGCAGCTTAACTAGCGGGGGGGGAGACAATGAGCAGTTCTTC. This sequence encodes CASSLTSGGGDNEQFF. Using reference TRBV7-2 and TRBJ2-1 for the parts outside the CDR3, the full variable domain is GAGVSQSPSNKVTEKGKDVELRCDPISGHTALYWYRQSLGQGLEFLIYFQGNSAPDKSGLPSDRFSAERTGGSVSTLTIQRTQQEDSAVYLCASSLTSGGGDNEQFFGPGTRLTVL.

J is TRBJ2-7 and V is TRBV18; no firm D call. CDR3 length equals 12 residues. From germline, CDR1 is KGHSH and CDR2 LQKENI. V dropped 2 bases and J dropped 3 bases, with 5 bases sitting between them. CDR3 residues: CASSPVGYEQYF. As DNA, the CDR3 is TGTGCCAGCTCACCAGTCGGCTACGAGCAGTACTTC.

This clone showed up just once. The gene calls are TRBV5-1 and TRBJ1-2, with 7 nucleotides matching TRBD1. The CDR3 extends over 14 amino acids. CDR1 SGHRS and CDR2 YFSETQ come from the germline V gene. The junction had 12 bases not matched to a gene; V was cut back by 4 bases and J by 9 bases. Here the CDR3 reads CASSQGGQGNSYTF. The CDR3 DNA follows: TGCGCCAGCAGCCAGGGGGGCCAGGGGAACAGCTACACCTTC.

This rearrangement joins TRBV28 to TRBJ1-6; 12 bases match TRBD1. This CDR3 contains 15 residues. The J segment lost 5 bases and the V segment lost 8 bases, leaving 4 bases of the junction unmatched. Per germline, CDR1 MDHEN and CDR2 SYDVKM. The CDR3, as DNA: TGTGCCAGCTGGGGACAGGGGGCGAATAATTCACCCCTCCACTTT. Protein product: CASWGQGANNSPLHF. Filled out from reference TRBV28 and TRBJ1-6, the complete variable domain reads DVKVTQSSRYLVKRTGEKVFLECVQDMDHENMFWYRQDPGLGLRLIYFSYDVKMKEKGDIPEGYSVSREKKERFSLILESASTNQTSMYLCASWGQGANNSPLHFGNGTRLTVT.

The genes are TRBV14 and TRBJ2-7, with D possibly being TRBD1 (5 bases). Germline values: CDR1 SGHDN, CDR2 FVKESK. The CDR3 length is 15 residues. The V and J ends lost 3 bases and 2 bases respectively, with 14 bases between them. The CDR3 reads CASSQGQLGPYEQYF. The CDR3 DNA is TGTGCCAGCAGCCAGGGGCAACTGGGTCCCTACGAGCAGTACTTC.

J is TRBJ1-1 and V is TRBV7-8; D uncertain. CDR3 length: 13 amino acids. V dropped 5 bases and J dropped 1 base, with 8 bases sitting between them. The germline gives CDR1 SGHVS, CDR2 FQNEAQ. In nucleotides, the CDR3 is TGTGCCAGCAGCATTCAGGAGAACACTGAAGCTTTCTTT. This sequence encodes CASSIQENTEAFF. Supplemented by reference TRBV7-8 and TRBJ1-1, the full variable domain reads GAGVSQSPRYKVAKRGQDVALRCDPISGHVSLFWYQQALGQGPEFLTYFQNEAQLDKSGLPSDRFFAERPEGSVSTLKIQRTQQEDSAVYLCASSIQENTEAFFGQGTRLTVV.

This chain connects TRBV28 to TRBJ1-6; possible D gene TRBD1, 5 bases. CDR3 size: 14 residues. Germline lookup yields CDR1 MDHEN and CDR2 SYDVKM. Between the trimmed V and J ends, which lost 7 bases and 0 bases, there was a span of 7 bases. In nucleotides, the CDR3 is TGTGCCAGCATCGACAGCTCCTATAATTCACCCCTCCACTTT. It translates to CASIDSSYNSPLHF.

This clone has just one count. V is TRBV3-1 (or the pseudogene TRBV3-2) and J is TRBJ2-7, with 7 bases fitting TRBD2. The CDR3 length is 14 residues. Germline trimming cut 3 bases from V and 1 base from J; bases unmatched to any gene: 3. Germline lookup yields CDR1 LGHDT and CDR2 YNNKEL (reference sequence). The DNA for the CDR3 is TGTGCCAGCAGCCACCGTAGCGGGTCCTACGAGCAGTACTTC. It translates to CASSHRSGSYEQYF.

This clone was seen a single time. V is TRBV5-1 and J is TRBJ1-3; D unclear. The CDR3 contains 15 residues. V lost 0 bases, J lost 1 base, and 8 bases lay in between. CDR1 and CDR2 (germline): SGHRS, YFSETQ. The CDR3 sequence is CASSLVAGSGNTIYF. The CDR3 nucleotides read TGCGCCAGCAGCTTGGTGGCGGGGTCTGGAAACACCATATATTTT. Based on the CDR3 plus reference TRBV5-1 and TRBJ1-3, the full variable domain is KAGVTQTPRYLIKTRGQQVTLSCSPISGHRSVSWYQQTPGQGLQFLFEYFSETQRNKGNFPGRFSGRQFSNSRSEMNVSTLELGDSALYLCASSLVAGSGNTIYFGEGSWLTVV.

The chain is built from TRBV19 and TRBJ1-3; perhaps TRBD1 as D (6 bases). The V and J ends lost 6 bases and 0 bases respectively, with 12 bases between them. Germline assignment: CDR1 LNHDA and CDR2 SQIVND (reference sequence). This CDR3 is 15 amino acids long. Here the CDR3 DNA reads TGTGCCAGTAGGGCCATGACAGGCTCTGGAAACACCATATATTTT. It translates to CASRAMTGSGNTIYF.

This sequence joins TRBV11-1 and TRBJ2-1; D may be TRBD1 (7 bases). This CDR3 contains 16 residues. V lost 5 bases to trimming and J lost 4 bases, with 18 bases between them. Germline loops: CDR1 SGHAT, CDR2 FQDESV (reference sequence). The CDR3 loop reads CASSPILEGAYNEQFF. The CDR3 DNA reads TGTGCCAGCAGCCCCATACTGGAGGGGGCATACAATGAGCAGTTCTTC. The variable domain in full, with the rest retrieved from reference TRBV11-1 and TRBJ2-1, is EAEVAQSPRYKITEKSQAVAFWCDPISGHATLYWYRQILGQGPELLVQFQDESVVDDSQLPKDRFSAERLKGVDSTLKIQPAELGDSAMYLCASSPILEGAYNEQFFGPGTRLTVL.

This chain links TRBV2 with TRBJ2-7; D remains unclear. This CDR3 comprises 14 residues. Germline V lookup: CDR1 SNHLY, CDR2 FYNNEI. V gave up 4 bases and J gave up 0 bases, with 10 bases separating them. The chain's CDR3 is CASSVGPSSYEQYF. For the CDR3, the DNA is TGTGCCAGCAGTGTAGGCCCTAGCTCCTACGAGCAGTACTTC. Full variable domain (rest looked up from reference TRBV2 and TRBJ2-7): EPEVTQTPSHQVTQMGQEVILRCVPISNHLYFYWYRQILGQKVEFLVSFYNNEISEKSEIFDDQFSVERPDGSNFTLKIRSTKLEDSAMYFCASSVGPSSYEQYFGPGTRLTVT.

The V gene is TRBV12-3 or TRBV12-4, the J gene TRBJ1-2; D gene unclear. Deletions cut 3 bases from V and 0 bases from J, with 5 bases between. There are 13 residues in the CDR3. CDR3 sequence (DNA): TGTGCCAGCAGTTTTCGTGCTAACTATGGCTACACCTTC. This translates into CASSFRANYGYTF.

The chain uses TRBV2 and TRBJ2-6; a possible D gene is TRBD1 (7 bases). The CDR3 spans 14 residues. The ends were cut back, 7 bases at V and 3 bases at J, with 10 bases in the middle. Germline V lookup: CDR1 SNHLY, CDR2 FYNNEI. The CDR3 DNA follows: TGTGCCAGCACAGGGGGGCGTGGGGCCAACGTCCTGACTTTC. It yields the protein CASTGGRGANVLTF.

The chain joins TRBV12-5 to TRBJ2-3; 7 bases are shared with TRBD1. Germline-derived CDR1 and CDR2 are LGHNT and FRNRAP. V lost 5 bases, J lost 0 bases, and 2 bases stayed unmatched. The CDR3 spans 14 residues. The CDR3 here is CASGPGQSTDTQYF. CDR3 in DNA: TGTGCTAGTGGTCCGGGACAGAGCACAGATACGCAGTATTTT.